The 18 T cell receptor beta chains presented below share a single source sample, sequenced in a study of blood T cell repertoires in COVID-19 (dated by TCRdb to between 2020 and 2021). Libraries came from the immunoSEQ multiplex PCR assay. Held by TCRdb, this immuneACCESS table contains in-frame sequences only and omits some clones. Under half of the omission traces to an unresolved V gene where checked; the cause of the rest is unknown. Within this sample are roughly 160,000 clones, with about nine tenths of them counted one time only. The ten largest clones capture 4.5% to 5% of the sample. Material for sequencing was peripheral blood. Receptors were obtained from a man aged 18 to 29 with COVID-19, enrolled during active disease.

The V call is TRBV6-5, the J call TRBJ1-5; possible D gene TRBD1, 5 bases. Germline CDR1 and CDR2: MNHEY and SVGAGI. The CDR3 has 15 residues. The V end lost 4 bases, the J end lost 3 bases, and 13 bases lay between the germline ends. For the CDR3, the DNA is TGTGCCAGCAGTTCCCCTGGGGGGGTCAATCAGCCCCAGCATTTT. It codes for CASSSPGGVNQPQHF.

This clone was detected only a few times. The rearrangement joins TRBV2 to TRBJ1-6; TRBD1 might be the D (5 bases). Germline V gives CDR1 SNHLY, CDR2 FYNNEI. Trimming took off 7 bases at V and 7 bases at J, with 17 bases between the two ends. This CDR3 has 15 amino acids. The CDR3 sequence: CASITREVQNSPLHF. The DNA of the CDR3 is TGTGCCAGCATTACCAGGGAGGTGCAAAATTCACCCCTCCACTTT. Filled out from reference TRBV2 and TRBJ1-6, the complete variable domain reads EPEVTQTPSHQVTQMGQEVILRCVPISNHLYFYWYRQILGQKVEFLVSFYNNEISEKSEIFDDQFSVERPDGSNFTLKIRSTKLEDSAMYFCASITREVQNSPLHFGNGTRLTVT.

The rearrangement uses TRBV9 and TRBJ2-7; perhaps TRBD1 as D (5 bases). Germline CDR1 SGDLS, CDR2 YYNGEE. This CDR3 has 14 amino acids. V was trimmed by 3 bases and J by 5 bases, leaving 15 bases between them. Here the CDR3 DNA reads TGTGCCAGCAGCGCTTCCCAGGGTAGCCACGAGCAGTACTTC. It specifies CASSASQGSHEQYF.

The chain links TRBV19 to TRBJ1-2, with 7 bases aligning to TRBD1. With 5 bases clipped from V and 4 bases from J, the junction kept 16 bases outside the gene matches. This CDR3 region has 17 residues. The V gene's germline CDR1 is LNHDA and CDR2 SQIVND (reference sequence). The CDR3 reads CASSSLRQQGVAYGYTF. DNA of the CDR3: TGTGCCAGTAGTTCTTTACGGCAGCAGGGGGTCGCCTATGGCTACACCTTC.

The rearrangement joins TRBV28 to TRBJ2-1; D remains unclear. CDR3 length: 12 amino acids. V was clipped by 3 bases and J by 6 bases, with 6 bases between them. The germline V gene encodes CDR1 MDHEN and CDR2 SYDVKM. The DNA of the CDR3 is TGTGCCAGCAGTTTGGTCGGCAATGAGCAGTTCTTC. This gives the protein CASSLVGNEQFF.

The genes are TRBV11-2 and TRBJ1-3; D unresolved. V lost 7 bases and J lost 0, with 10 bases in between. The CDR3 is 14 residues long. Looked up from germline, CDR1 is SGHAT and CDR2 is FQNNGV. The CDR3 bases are TGTGCCAGCACCCCCCTAGGCTCTGGAAACACCATATATTTT. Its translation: CASTPLGSGNTIYF.

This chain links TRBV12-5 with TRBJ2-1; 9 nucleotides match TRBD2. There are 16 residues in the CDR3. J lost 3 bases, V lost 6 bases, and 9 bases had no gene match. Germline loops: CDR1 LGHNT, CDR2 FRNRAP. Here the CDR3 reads CASGPAGGGLYNEQFF. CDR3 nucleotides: TGTGCTAGTGGCCCCGCGGGAGGGGGACTCTACAATGAGCAGTTCTTC.

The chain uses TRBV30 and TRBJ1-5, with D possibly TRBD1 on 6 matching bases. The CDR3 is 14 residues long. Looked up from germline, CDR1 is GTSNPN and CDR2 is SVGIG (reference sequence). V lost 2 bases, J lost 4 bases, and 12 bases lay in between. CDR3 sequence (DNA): TGTGCCTGGAGTCTTGGACAGTCGAATCAGCCCCAGCATTTT. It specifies CAWSLGQSNQPQHF.

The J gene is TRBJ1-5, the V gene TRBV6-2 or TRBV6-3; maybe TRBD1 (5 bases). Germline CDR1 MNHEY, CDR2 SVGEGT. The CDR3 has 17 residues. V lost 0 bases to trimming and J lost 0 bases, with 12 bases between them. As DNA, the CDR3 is TGTGCCAGCAGTTACTCGATCGGGGGGTTTAGCAATCAGCCCCAGCATTTT. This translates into CASSYSIGGFSNQPQHF.

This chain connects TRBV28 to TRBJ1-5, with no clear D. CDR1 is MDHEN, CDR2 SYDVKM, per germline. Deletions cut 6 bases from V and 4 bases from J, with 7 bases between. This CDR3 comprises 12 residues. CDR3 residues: CASSLYNQPQHF. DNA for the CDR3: TGTGCCAGCAGCCTGTATAATCAGCCCCAGCATTTT.

Written as DNA, the CDR3 is TGTGCCAGTAGTGCCTTCCTGGGAGACAGGGGATTTTATGGCTACACCTTC. Amino acids: CASSAFLGDRGFYGYTF. This chain uses TRBV19 with TRBJ1-2, with TRBD1 identical over 8 bases. The germline CDR1 and CDR2 sequences are LNHDA and SQIVND (reference sequence). V trimming: 5 bases; J trimming: 5 bases; junction bases outside the gene matches: 16. The CDR3 length is 17 residues. Combining the CDR3 with reference TRBV19 and TRBJ1-2 gives the whole variable domain DGGITQSPKYLFRKEGQNVTLSCEQNLNHDAMYWYRQDPGQGLRLIYYSQIVNDFQKGDIAEGYSVSREKKESFPLTVTSAQKNPTAFYLCASSAFLGDRGFYGYTFGSGTRLTVV.

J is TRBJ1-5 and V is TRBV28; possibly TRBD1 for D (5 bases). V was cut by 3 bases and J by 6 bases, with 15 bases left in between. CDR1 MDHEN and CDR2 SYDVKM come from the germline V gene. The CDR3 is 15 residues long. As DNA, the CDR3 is TGTGCCAGCAGTTTGGGGAGGGGAAACGGTCAGCCCCAGCATTTT. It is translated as CASSLGRGNGQPQHF.

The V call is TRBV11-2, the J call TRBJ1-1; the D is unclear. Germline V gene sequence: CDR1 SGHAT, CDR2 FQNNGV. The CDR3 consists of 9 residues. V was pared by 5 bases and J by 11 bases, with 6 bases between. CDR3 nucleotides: TGTGCCAGCAGCCCTCAGGCTTTCTTT. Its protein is CASSPQAFF.

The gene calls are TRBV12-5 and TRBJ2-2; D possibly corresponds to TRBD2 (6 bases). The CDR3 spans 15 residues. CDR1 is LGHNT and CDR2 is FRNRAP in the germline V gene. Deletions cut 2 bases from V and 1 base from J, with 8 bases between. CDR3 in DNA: TGTGCTAGTGGTTTGCGACTAGGGAACACCGGGGAGCTGTTTTTT. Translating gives CASGLRLGNTGELFF.

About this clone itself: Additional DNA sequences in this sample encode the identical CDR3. CDR3 coding DNA: TGTGCCAGTAGTCCCGGGACAGGGGGAAATCAGCCCCAGCATTTT. Translating gives CASSPGTGGNQPQHF. The V and J genes are TRBV19 and TRBJ1-5, with 11 bases aligning to TRBD1. The CDR3 extends over 15 amino acids. Germline loops: CDR1 LNHDA, CDR2 SQIVND (reference sequence). V dropped 5 bases and J dropped 4; count of bases not matched to a gene: 4.

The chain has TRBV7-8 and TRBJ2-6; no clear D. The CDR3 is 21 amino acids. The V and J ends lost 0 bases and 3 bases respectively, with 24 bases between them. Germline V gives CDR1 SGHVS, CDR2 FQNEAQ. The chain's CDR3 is CASSLAGRVNLLSFGANVLTF. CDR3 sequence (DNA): TGTGCCAGCAGCTTAGCTGGTAGAGTCAACCTCCTCTCTTTTGGGGCCAACGTCCTGACTTTC.

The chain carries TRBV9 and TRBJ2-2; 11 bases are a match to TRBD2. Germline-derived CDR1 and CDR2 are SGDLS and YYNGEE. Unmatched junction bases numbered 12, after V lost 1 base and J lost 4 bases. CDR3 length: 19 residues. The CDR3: CASSVTVISGRAVTGELFF. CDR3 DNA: TGTGCCAGCAGCGTAACGGTGATTAGCGGGAGGGCCGTCACCGGGGAGCTGTTTTTT.

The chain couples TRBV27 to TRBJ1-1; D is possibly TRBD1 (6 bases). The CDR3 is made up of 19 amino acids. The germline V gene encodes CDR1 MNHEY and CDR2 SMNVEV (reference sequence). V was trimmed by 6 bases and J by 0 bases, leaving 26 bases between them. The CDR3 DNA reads TGTGCCAGCAGATTAGGAAACGGGGAAATGGGACACTTGAACACTGAAGCTTTCTTT. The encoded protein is CASRLGNGEMGHLNTEAFF.